The 10 T cell receptor beta chains reported below all come from one sample, sequenced in a study of cytomegalovirus exposure and HLA in healthy donors (dated 2017 in TCRdb). The library was built by means of the immunoSEQ multiplex PCR assay. For the multiplex PCR, a mixture combining 60 forward primers for TCR Vbeta segments and 13 reverse primers for TCR Jbeta segments was used. TCRdb took over this immuneACCESS table, retaining in-frame rearrangements with V and J assigned. Such tables are incomplete; in checked studies, under half of the missing clones stem from an unresolved V gene, and the remainder is unexplained. The sample table holds roughly 120,000 clones, of which about four fifths were seen once. 7.5% to 9.5% of the sample is held by the ten biggest clonotypes. The sequenced sample was PBMCs. These receptor sequences come from a female donor in good health and CMV-seropositive.

CDR3 coding DNA: TGTGCCAGCAGCATACTCTCCGAGCCCCAGCATTTT. Translated, it gives CASSILSEPQHF. The gene calls are TRBV7-2 and TRBJ1-5; D is uncertain. The CDR3 sequence is 12 residues long. CDR1 SGHTA and CDR2 FQGNSA come from the germline V gene. V lost 5 bases, J lost 8 bases, and 10 bases lay in between.

The J gene is TRBJ1-2, the V gene TRBV7-2; TRBD1 matches 8 bases. V lost 5 bases and J lost 8; bases outside the gene matches: 10. The CDR3 length is 14 residues. Germline CDR1 and CDR2: SGHTA and FQGNSA. In DNA, the CDR3 is TGTGCCAGCAGCGGACCGGACAGGGTGAGGGGCTACACCTTC. As protein: CASSGPDRVRGYTF.

The V and J genes are TRBV9 and TRBJ1-2; no definite D call. V was clipped by 3 bases and J by 4 bases, with 16 bases between them. Germline V gene lookup returns CDR1 SGDLS and CDR2 YYNGEE. This CDR3 region has 15 residues. This CDR3 is CASSARFQRSYGYTF. CDR3 coding DNA: TGTGCCAGCAGCGCACGATTTCAGAGGAGCTATGGCTACACCTTC.

This clone was seen a few times. The genes are TRBV4-3 and TRBJ1-2, with 9 bases identical to TRBD1. V gave up 1 base and J gave up 4 bases; unmatched junction bases: 4. This CDR3 comprises 15 residues. CDR1 and CDR2 (germline): LGHNA, YSLEER. The CDR3 region is CASSQGDREVYGYTF. CDR3 coding DNA: TGCGCCAGCAGCCAAGGGGACAGGGAAGTCTATGGCTACACCTTC.

This clone has more than one count but fewer than ten. At the DNA level, this CDR3 is encoded by other sequences in the same sample as well. The chain links TRBV5-1 to TRBJ1-1, with D uncertain. CDR1 and CDR2 from the germline V gene are SGHRS and YFSETQ. V was cut by 2 bases and J by 3 bases, with 8 bases left in between. The CDR3 covers 13 residues. The CDR3, as DNA: TGCGCCAGCAGCTTCAAGGGAGACACTGAAGCTTTCTTT. Translation: CASSFKGDTEAFF.

V and J are TRBV19 and TRBJ2-6, with 7 bases fitting TRBD1. V dropped 2 bases and J dropped 4; count of bases not matched to a gene: 8. Germline V gene lookup returns CDR1 LNHDA and CDR2 SQIVND (reference sequence). The CDR3 length is 17 residues. CDR3 in DNA: TGTGCCAGTAGTATAAGGGTCACAGGGGCCGGGGCCAACGTCCTGACTTTC. As protein: CASSIRVTGAGANVLTF.

V gene TRBV5-6 combines with J gene TRBJ2-7, with TRBD2 as a possible D gene (5 bases). This CDR3 comprises 15 residues. Germline V gives CDR1 SGHDT, CDR2 YYEEEE. V was cut by 5 bases and J by 7 bases, with 22 bases left in between. CDR3 sequence reads: CASSQDGFWSGEQYF. CDR3 sequence (DNA): TGTGCCAGCAGTCAGGACGGCTTCTGGTCGGGGGAGCAGTACTTC.

The chain is built from TRBV7-2 and TRBJ2-3, with D hard to call. Deletions cut 5 bases from V and 8 bases from J, with 11 bases between. The CDR3 is 12 residues long. Germline values: CDR1 SGHTA, CDR2 FQGNSA. The CDR3 coding sequence is TGTGCCAGCAGCCTTATAATCGGTACGCAGTATTTT. Translating gives CASSLIIGTQYF.

The rearrangement uses TRBV10-1 and TRBJ1-4, with D perhaps TRBD1 (6 bases). The CDR3 runs to 12 residues. V shed 5 bases and J shed 8 bases, with 9 bases lying between them. CDR1 and CDR2 from the germline V gene are WNHNN and SYGVQD (reference sequence). Here the CDR3 DNA reads TGCGCCAGCAGTACCGGGACAGAAAAACTGTTTTTT. It translates to CASSTGTEKLFF.

The chain recombines TRBV6-5 with TRBJ1-5; tentative D call: TRBD1 (6 bases). The CDR3 consists of 14 residues. V shed 6 bases and J shed 3 bases, with 12 bases lying between them. Germline assignment: CDR1 MNHEY and CDR2 SVGAGI. CDR3 in amino acids: CASRSSGVNQPQHF. The DNA for the CDR3 is TGTGCCAGCAGGAGCTCAGGGGTCAATCAGCCCCAGCATTTT.